These T cell receptor beta chains were read from a single sample in a study of blood T cell repertoires in COVID-19. TCRdb's copy holds only in-frame clones and misses some; the assay was immunoSEQ multiplex PCR. The repertoire has more than 300,000 clones, more than 90% of them found once; the top ten carry approximately 18%. Sequencing was carried out using PBMCs or T cells enriched from blood (not recorded which). These receptor sequences come from a woman aged 30 to 39 who had recovered from COVID-19. Both conserved end residues are part of each CDR3. Each record gives: clone size, D gene, J gene, V gene, CDR3 protein, CDR3 DNA. The D gene is left open where the match is weak. Size tells how often a clone was seen (once, few, many) or the class of an expanded clone, and some rows leave it out.

abundance: .
d_gene: .
j_gene: TRBJ2-7
v_gene: TRBV30
CDR3aa: CAWSVLGQGDEQYF
CDR3nt: TGTGCCTGGAGTGTACTCGGGCAGGGCGACGAGCAGTACTTC

abundance: .
d_gene: TRBD2
j_gene: TRBJ2-7
v_gene: TRBV4-3
CDR3aa: CASSQDTSGGREQYF
CDR3nt: TGCGCCAGCAGCCAAGATACTAGCGGGGGGCGGGAGCAGTACTTC

abundance: .
d_gene: .
j_gene: TRBJ2-7
v_gene: TRBV6-2/TRBV6-3
CDR3aa: CASSSRGYEQYF
CDR3nt: TGTGCCAGCAGTAGTCGCGGTTACGAGCAGTACTTC

abundance: .
d_gene: TRBD2
j_gene: TRBJ2-1
v_gene: TRBV10-3
CDR3aa: CAISAEASGRAKEQFF
CDR3nt: TGTGCCATCAGTGCGGAGGCTAGCGGGAGGGCAAAGGAGCAGTTCTTC

abundance: .
d_gene: .
j_gene: TRBJ2-7
v_gene: TRBV7-2
CDR3aa: CASSSFGKPPYEQYF
CDR3nt: TGTGCCAGCAGCTCATTCGGGAAACCCCCCTACGAGCAGTACTTC

abundance: .
d_gene: .
j_gene: TRBJ2-1
v_gene: TRBV28
CDR3aa: CASSRAAAYNEQFF
CDR3nt: TGTGCCAGCAGCCGTGCGGCAGCCTACAATGAGCAGTTCTTC

abundance: .
d_gene: TRBD1
j_gene: TRBJ1-2
v_gene: TRBV4-1
CDR3aa: CASSHEDRAGYGYTF
CDR3nt: TGCGCCAGCAGCCATGAGGACAGGGCTGGCTATGGCTACACCTTC

abundance: .
d_gene: .
j_gene: TRBJ1-2
v_gene: TRBV29-1
CDR3aa: CSVDRTANYGYTF
CDR3nt: TGCAGCGTTGACCGGACAGCAAACTATGGCTACACCTTC

abundance: .
d_gene: .
j_gene: TRBJ1-4
v_gene: TRBV5-5
CDR3aa: CASSPWAGSSTNEKLFF
CDR3nt: TGTGCCAGCAGCCCTTGGGCAGGTTCTTCAACTAATGAAAAACTGTTTTTT

abundance: .
d_gene: TRBD1
j_gene: TRBJ2-5
v_gene: TRBV10-3
CDR3aa: CAISPGQGGRETQYF
CDR3nt: TGTGCCATCAGCCCGGGACAGGGAGGCCGAGAGACCCAGTACTTC

abundance: .
d_gene: TRBD1
j_gene: TRBJ2-7
v_gene: TRBV6-6
CDR3aa: CASSYRGRSYEQYF
CDR3nt: TGTGCCAGCAGTTACAGGGGGCGTTCCTACGAGCAGTACTTC

abundance: .
d_gene: .
j_gene: TRBJ2-6
v_gene: TRBV28
CDR3aa: CASSGAGANVLTF
CDR3nt: TGTGCCAGCTCAGGGGCTGGGGCCAACGTCCTGACTTTC

abundance: .
d_gene: .
j_gene: TRBJ2-7
v_gene: TRBV9
CDR3aa: CASSVGSQGTYEQYF
CDR3nt: TGTGCCAGCAGCGTAGGCAGTCAGGGTACCTACGAGCAGTACTTC

abundance: .
d_gene: .
j_gene: TRBJ2-3
v_gene: TRBV28
CDR3aa: CASSLLSGPDTQYF
CDR3nt: TGTGCCAGCAGTTTACTGTCAGGGCCAGATACGCAGTATTTT

abundance: .
d_gene: TRBD1
j_gene: TRBJ1-1
v_gene: TRBV2
CDR3aa: CASHGQGATEAFF
CDR3nt: TGTGCCAGCCACGGACAGGGGGCCACTGAAGCTTTCTTT

abundance: .
d_gene: .
j_gene: TRBJ2-7
v_gene: TRBV10-3
CDR3aa: CAIGDSTGIYEQYF
CDR3nt: TGTGCCATCGGAGACTCAACAGGGATCTACGAGCAGTACTTC

abundance: .
d_gene: .
j_gene: TRBJ2-7
v_gene: TRBV11-2
CDR3aa: CASSLGQVTAEQYF
CDR3nt: TGTGCCAGCAGCTTAGGGCAGGTCACCGCCGAGCAGTACTTC

abundance: .
d_gene: .
j_gene: TRBJ1-5
v_gene: TRBV28
CDR3aa: CASSLVGASNQPQHF
CDR3nt: TGTGCCAGCAGCCTAGTAGGGGCGAGCAATCAGCCCCAGCATTTT

abundance: .
d_gene: .
j_gene: TRBJ2-1
v_gene: TRBV19
CDR3aa: CASSIDDNGPYNEQFF
CDR3nt: TGTGCCAGTAGTATAGACGACAATGGGCCCTACAATGAGCAGTTCTTC

abundance: .
d_gene: TRBD1
j_gene: TRBJ2-1
v_gene: TRBV5-4
CDR3aa: CASSRDSGEQFF
CDR3nt: TGTGCCAGCAGCAGGGACAGTGGGGAGCAGTTCTTC

abundance: .
d_gene: TRBD1
j_gene: TRBJ1-5
v_gene: TRBV7-3
CDR3aa: CASSQQGADPNQPQHF
CDR3nt: TGTGCCAGCAGTCAACAGGGGGCCGATCCGAATCAGCCCCAGCATTTT

abundance: .
d_gene: TRBD2
j_gene: TRBJ2-3
v_gene: TRBV3-1/TRBV3-2
CDR3aa: CASSGLAGGARGTDTQYF
CDR3nt: TGTGCCAGCAGTGGACTAGCGGGGGGGGCGAGAGGCACAGATACGCAGTATTTT

abundance: .
d_gene: TRBD2
j_gene: TRBJ2-1
v_gene: TRBV4-2
CDR3aa: CVSSQDPRLAGHLGVIYTEQFF
CDR3nt: TGTGTCAGCAGCCAAGACCCTCGGCTAGCGGGCCACCTAGGCGTGATCTACACTGAGCAGTTCTTC

abundance: once
d_gene: .
j_gene: TRBJ2-6
v_gene: TRBV18
CDR3aa: CASSPPSPLTLSGANVLTF
CDR3nt: TGTGCCAGCTCACCACCTAGCCCCCTGACCCTCTCTGGGGCCAACGTCCTGACTTTC

abundance: .
d_gene: TRBD2
j_gene: TRBJ2-7
v_gene: TRBV27
CDR3aa: CASSLLLAGSYEQYF
CDR3nt: TGTGCCAGCAGTTTACTACTAGCGGGGTCCTACGAGCAGTACTTC

abundance: .
d_gene: .
j_gene: TRBJ1-5
v_gene: TRBV6-2/TRBV6-3
CDR3aa: CASSYRTGSGESNQPQHF
CDR3nt: TGTGCCAGCAGTTACCGAACAGGGTCCGGGGAAAGCAATCAGCCCCAGCATTTT

abundance: once
d_gene: TRBD2
j_gene: TRBJ2-3
v_gene: TRBV11-3
CDR3aa: CASSAGAGGVTDTQYF
CDR3nt: TGTGCCAGCAGCGCGGGGGCGGGAGGGGTCACAGATACGCAGTATTTT

abundance: .
d_gene: TRBD2
j_gene: TRBJ2-7
v_gene: TRBV13
CDR3aa: CASSFRPSGRSYEQYF
CDR3nt: TGTGCCAGCAGCTTCCGCCCTAGCGGCCGCTCCTACGAGCAGTACTTC

abundance: .
d_gene: .
j_gene: TRBJ1-2
v_gene: TRBV4-3
CDR3aa: CASSQDGGDGYTF
CDR3nt: TGCGCCAGCAGCCAAGATGGGGGGGATGGCTACACCTTC

abundance: once
d_gene: .
j_gene: TRBJ1-6
v_gene: TRBV6-5
CDR3aa: CASSYSGPRPNSPLHF
CDR3nt: TGTGCCAGCAGTTACTCGGGCCCGCGCCCCAATTCACCCCTCCACTTT

abundance: once
d_gene: TRBD1
j_gene: TRBJ1-1
v_gene: TRBV15
CDR3aa: CATRDRGEAFF
CDR3nt: TGTGCCACCAGGGACAGGGGTGAAGCTTTCTTT

abundance: .
d_gene: .
j_gene: TRBJ1-6
v_gene: TRBV2
CDR3aa: CASTLLRSGDSPLHF
CDR3nt: TGTGCCAGCACTCTATTACGGTCGGGAGATTCACCCCTCCACTTT

abundance: .
d_gene: TRBD1
j_gene: TRBJ2-7
v_gene: TRBV7-9
CDR3aa: CASSRGQYYEQYF
CDR3nt: TGTGCCAGCAGCCGGGGACAGTACTACGAGCAGTACTTC

abundance: .
d_gene: .
j_gene: TRBJ1-5
v_gene: TRBV30
CDR3aa: CAWSVAGGNQPQHF
CDR3nt: TGTGCCTGGAGTGTAGCAGGGGGCAATCAGCCCCAGCATTTT

abundance: .
d_gene: .
j_gene: TRBJ1-1
v_gene: TRBV4-1
CDR3aa: CASSRTVNTEAFF
CDR3nt: TGCGCCAGCAGCCGGACAGTTAACACTGAAGCTTTCTTT

abundance: .
d_gene: TRBD1
j_gene: TRBJ2-7
v_gene: TRBV5-1
CDR3aa: CASSPGTGPYEQYF
CDR3nt: TGCGCCAGCAGCCCTGGGACAGGGCCCTACGAGCAGTACTTC

abundance: once
d_gene: .
j_gene: TRBJ2-7
v_gene: TRBV6-6
CDR3aa: CASTQIGGGGEQYF
CDR3nt: TGTGCCAGCACCCAAATCGGGGGAGGGGGCGAGCAGTACTTC

abundance: .
d_gene: .
j_gene: TRBJ2-7
v_gene: TRBV7-2
CDR3aa: CASSLYWTDSYEQYF
CDR3nt: TGTGCCAGCAGCTTATACTGGACAGACTCCTACGAGCAGTACTTC

abundance: .
d_gene: .
j_gene: TRBJ1-3
v_gene: TRBV27
CDR3aa: CASSFVRTGEVNTIYF
CDR3nt: TGTGCCAGCAGTTTTGTTCGGACGGGGGAGGTAAACACCATATATTTT

abundance: .
d_gene: .
j_gene: TRBJ2-7
v_gene: TRBV5-1
CDR3aa: CASSLAFLSDEQYF
CDR3nt: TGCGCCAGCAGCTTGGCATTCCTAAGCGACGAGCAGTACTTC

abundance: .
d_gene: .
j_gene: TRBJ1-5
v_gene: TRBV27
CDR3aa: CASSLSGAQPQHF
CDR3nt: TGTGCCAGCAGTTTATCAGGGGCTCAGCCCCAGCATTTT

abundance: .
d_gene: .
j_gene: TRBJ1-5
v_gene: TRBV18
CDR3aa: CASSPGQNQPQHF
CDR3nt: TGTGCCAGCTCACCCGGACAGAATCAGCCCCAGCATTTT

abundance: .
d_gene: TRBD2
j_gene: TRBJ2-7
v_gene: TRBV5-4
CDR3aa: CASRTNAGGREQYF
CDR3nt: TGTGCCAGCAGAACGAACGCGGGAGGGAGAGAGCAGTACTTC

abundance: .
d_gene: TRBD2
j_gene: TRBJ2-7
v_gene: TRBV6-4
CDR3aa: CASARLAGDYEQYF
CDR3nt: TGTGCCAGCGCTCGACTAGCGGGTGATTACGAGCAGTACTTC

abundance: .
d_gene: .
j_gene: TRBJ2-3
v_gene: TRBV5-1
CDR3aa: CASSLAVVTDTQYF
CDR3nt: TGCGCCAGCAGCTTGGCGGTGGTCACAGATACGCAGTATTTT

abundance: .
d_gene: .
j_gene: TRBJ2-7
v_gene: TRBV5-1
CDR3aa: CASSPGWAWDEQYF
CDR3nt: TGCGCCAGCAGCCCAGGGTGGGCGTGGGATGAGCAGTACTTC

abundance: .
d_gene: .
j_gene: TRBJ2-3
v_gene: TRBV5-4
CDR3aa: CASSLDSRGTDTQYF
CDR3nt: TGTGCCAGCAGCTTGGATTCTCGAGGCACAGATACGCAGTATTTT

abundance: .
d_gene: .
j_gene: TRBJ2-1
v_gene: TRBV27
CDR3aa: CASSSPRARGGVREQFF
CDR3nt: TGTGCCAGCAGTTCACCCCGCGCCCGGGGTGGGGTAAGAGAGCAGTTCTTC

abundance: .
d_gene: .
j_gene: TRBJ1-3
v_gene: TRBV5-6
CDR3aa: CASSLSHTIYF
CDR3nt: TGTGCCAGCAGCCTCAGTCACACCATATATTTT

abundance: .
d_gene: TRBD2
j_gene: TRBJ2-1
v_gene: TRBV3-1/TRBV3-2
CDR3aa: CASSQGSGGGNNEQFF
CDR3nt: TGTGCCAGCAGCCAAGGTTCCGGGGGGGGTAATAATGAGCAGTTCTTC

abundance: .
d_gene: .
j_gene: TRBJ2-7
v_gene: TRBV4-2
CDR3aa: CASSQVAQIYEQYF
CDR3nt: TGTGCCAGCAGCCAAGTCGCACAGATCTACGAGCAGTACTTC

abundance: .
d_gene: .
j_gene: TRBJ2-3
v_gene: TRBV6-2/TRBV6-3
CDR3aa: CASSYSTEGTDTQYF
CDR3nt: TGTGCCAGCAGTTACTCAACCGAGGGCACAGATACGCAGTATTTT

abundance: .
d_gene: .
j_gene: TRBJ2-5
v_gene: TRBV2
CDR3aa: CASSETPTLQETQYF
CDR3nt: TGTGCCAGCAGTGAAACCCCGACACTCCAAGAGACCCAGTACTTC

abundance: .
d_gene: TRBD1
j_gene: TRBJ1-1
v_gene: TRBV7-2
CDR3aa: CASSPTGTGGVNTEAFF
CDR3nt: TGTGCCAGCAGCCCCACAGGGACAGGGGGCGTGAACACTGAAGCTTTCTTT